This T cell receptor (beta chain) was documented in a study of cytomegalovirus exposure and HLA in healthy donors. With 60 Vbeta and 13 Jbeta primers, the PCR was carried out. The method was immunoSEQ multiplex PCR; TCRdb's version includes in-frame clones alone and lacks a portion of them. The sample yields about 160,000 clones, about 81% seen once. CDR3 length: 17 amino acids. Germline V gives CDR1 MNHNS, CDR2 SASEGT. Trimming took 4 bases from V and 1 from J; bases not matched to a gene: 4. The source is a girl aged 5 to 17 in good health and CMV-seropositive. The chain employs TRBV6-1 and TRBJ2-1; 13 positions agree with TRBD2. The sequenced sample was PBMCs. DNA of the CDR3: TGTGCCAGCAGTGGCCGGACTAGCGGGAGTTCCTACAATGAGCAGTTCTTC. Translated: CASSGRTSGSSYNEQFF.